The entry below describes one TCR beta chain. The RNA, about 0.5 to 1 ug, was put through reverse transcription using random hexamers. TCRdb called the immunoSEQ multiplex PCR reads again in MiXCR, with one record for every CDR3 protein. The sample carries about 300,000 distinct CDR3 sequences, approximately 84% recorded once. These data come from a study of CD8 T cells in Susac syndrome. The CDR3 has 13 amino acids. The germline V gene encodes CDR1 MNHEY and CDR2 SVGAGI. The V gene end was trimmed by 5 bases and the J gene end by 10 bases; junction bases not matched to a gene: 5. This receptor was obtained from a human donor with multiple sclerosis. The sample comprised CD8+ T cells from PBMCs. The rearrangement joins TRBV6-5 to TRBJ1-6; 7 bases are a match to TRBD1. Here the CDR3 DNA reads TGTGCCAGCAGTCGTGGAGGGGGCTCACCCCTCCACTTT. Encoded protein: CASSRGGGSPLHF.